This T cell receptor beta chain was documented in a study of blood T cell repertoires in COVID-19. Germline-derived CDR1 and CDR2 are MNHEY and SVGEGT. The CDR3 length is 16 residues. V lost 0 bases, J lost 1 base, and 4 bases stayed unmatched. Original processing methods: Nucleated cell counts were estimated from reference gene primer amplification. TCRdb keeps only in-frame clones here, not all; method: immunoSEQ multiplex PCR. The V and J calls and clone size come from that table; D and trimming were worked out from the DNA. Found here are about 200,000 clones, approximately 87% of them singletons; the top ten hold roughly 2%.

V usage is TRBV6-2 or TRBV6-3 and J usage is TRBJ2-3; TRBD2 aligns across 7 bases. This clonotype was sampled from a woman between 45 and 60 years old with acute or convalescent COVID-19. Sequenced input: peripheral blood. DNA of the CDR3: TGTGCCAGCAGTTACTCTTGGCTAGCGGGCACAGATACGCAGTATTTT. Its protein is CASSYSWLAGTDTQYF.